The 32 T cell receptor beta chains reported below all come from one sample, sequenced in a study of identical twins. Each CDR3 protein gets one entry after TCRdb re-called the 5' RACE reads with MiXCR. The profile covers about 1.7 million distinct CDR3 sequences, with roughly 35% appearing a single time and around 0.25% taken by the ten largest. Source material: cord blood. The receptors were gathered from a newborn girl in good health.

This clonotype was seen only a few times. The junction does not match germline at one end; this may be a read error. V and J are TRBV7-2 and TRBJ1-1; D uncertain. The CDR3 has 16 residues. Germline assignment: CDR1 SGHTA and CDR2 FQGNSA. CDR3 residues: CASRLDRRTENTEAFF. The CDR3 region has the DNA TGTGCCAGCCGCTTAGATAGAAGGACCGAGAACACTGAAGCTTTCTTT.

This clonotype has ten or more counts. V and J are TRBV20-1 and TRBJ2-7, with D uncertain. CDR1 is DFQATT, CDR2 SNEGSKA, per germline (reference sequence). The CDR3 is 15 residues long. With 6 bases removed from V and 2 bases from J, the gap between germline ends came to 20 bases. The CDR3 loop is CSAPKGGAPTYEQYF. DNA of the CDR3: TGCAGTGCGCCGAAAGGTGGAGCGCCAACCTACGAGCAGTACTTC.

The V and J genes are TRBV30 and TRBJ2-3; 8 bases map to TRBD1. There are 13 residues in the CDR3. Germline V CDR1 and CDR2: GTSNPN, SVGIG (reference sequence). With V trimmed by 4 bases and J by 5 bases, 5 bases remained unmatched. The CDR3 loop is CAWNRGNGDTQYF. The CDR3 DNA follows: TGTGCCTGGAACAGGGGGAATGGAGATACGCAGTATTTT.

The chain carries TRBV3-1 and TRBJ2-1; maybe TRBD2 (5 bases). Germline CDR1 LGHDT, CDR2 YNNKEL (reference sequence). The germline V and J ends were trimmed by 3 bases and 9 bases, with 18 bases remaining between them. CDR3 length equals 15 residues. CDR3 DNA sequence: TGTGCCAGCAGCCATCATCAGGCGGGTCATGGTGAGCAGTTCTTC. Translated: CASSHHQAGHGEQFF.

This clonotype was observed a handful of times. The chain recombines TRBV6-5 with TRBJ2-1; 10 nucleotides align to TRBD1. CDR3 length equals 14 residues. Trimming cost V 5 bases and J 9 bases; bases outside gene matches: 7. CDR1 and CDR2 from the germline V gene are MNHEY and SVGAGI. The CDR3 reads CASSTGTGASEQFF. The CDR3 coding sequence is TGTGCCAGCAGTACTGGGACAGGGGCTTCTGAGCAGTTCTTC.

The chain has TRBV27 and TRBJ2-5; D gene unclear. V was clipped by 5 bases and J by 0 bases, with 7 bases between them. Per germline, CDR1 MNHEY and CDR2 SMNVEV (reference sequence). The CDR3 has 13 amino acids. As DNA, the CDR3 is TGTGCCAGCAGTATACTATACCAAGAGACCCAGTACTTC. Amino acids: CASSILYQETQYF.

This rearrangement joins TRBV4-1 to TRBJ2-3; D is unresolved. V gave up 4 bases and J gave up 9 bases, with 14 bases separating them. Looked up from germline, CDR1 is MGHRA and CDR2 is YSYEKL. This CDR3 is built from 13 residues. CDR3 DNA: TGCGCCAGCAGCCGATCGCTAGAAGTAACGCAGTATTTT. Its protein is CASSRSLEVTQYF.

The V and J genes are TRBV28 and TRBJ2-7; no clear D. This CDR3 is built from 12 residues. V was cut by 9 bases and J by 3 bases, with 12 bases left in between. The germline V gene encodes CDR1 MDHEN and CDR2 SYDVKM. The CDR3 is CASAWQRYEQYF. The CDR3 DNA sequence: TGTGCCAGTGCTTGGCAGCGCTACGAGCAGTACTTC.

The chain is built from TRBV6-5 and TRBJ2-4; D call uncertain. V was pared by 2 bases and J by 0 bases, with 11 bases between. The CDR3 spans 16 residues. Per germline, CDR1 MNHEY and CDR2 SVGAGI. In DNA, the CDR3 is TGTGCCAGCAGTTACGGCCAGAACCTAGCCAAAAACATTCAGTACTTC. It yields the protein CASSYGQNLAKNIQYF.

V and J are TRBV20-1 and TRBJ1-5; D is perhaps TRBD1 (5 bases). This CDR3 is built from 15 residues. Germline assignment: CDR1 DFQATT and CDR2 SNEGSKA (reference sequence). The V gene lost 6 bases and the J gene lost 5 bases, with 20 bases spanning the gap. The CDR3 is CSALAPGLRDQPQHF. As DNA, the CDR3 is TGCAGTGCACTAGCCCCGGGACTGAGGGATCAGCCCCAGCATTTT.

This rearrangement joins TRBV29-1 to TRBJ2-4; TRBD2 matches at 9 bases. The J call is in doubt because the DNA end fits TRBJ2-7 better. Germline loops: CDR1 SQVTM, CDR2 ANQGSEA. The length of the CDR3 is 14 residues. The CDR3 bases are TGCAGCGTTTCTAAGCTAGCGGGGACCTACGAGCAGTACTTC. This codes for CSVSKLAGTYEQYF.

A note on this clonotype: Its ends do not fully match the called genes, so a read error is possible. This chain links TRBV5-1 with TRBJ2-7; 8 nucleotides line up with TRBD1. This CDR3 has 15 residues. Germline lookup yields CDR1 SGHRS and CDR2 YFSETQ. DNA of the CDR3: TGCGCCAGCAGCTTGTTGGACAGGGATGACAATGAGCAGTCCTTC. Amino acid sequence: CASSLLDRDDNEQSF.

V is TRBV5-1 and J is TRBJ1-2; D is unresolved. CDR3 size: 14 residues. Germline assignment: CDR1 SGHRS and CDR2 YFSETQ. Trimming shortened V by 7 bases and J by 0 bases, and 13 bases separated the two germline ends. The CDR3, as DNA: TGCGCCAGCGGCCCCCCGATAGCTAACTATGGCTACACCTTC. It specifies CASGPPIANYGYTF.

V usage is TRBV20-1 and J usage is TRBJ2-7, with TRBD2 identical over 12 bases. The CDR3 consists of 15 residues. Germline CDR1 and CDR2: DFQATT and SNEGSKA (reference sequence). After removal of 0 bases from V and 4 bases from J, the junction contained 4 bases not matched to a gene. The CDR3 DNA reads as TGCAGTGCTAGAGATGGGGGACTAGCGGGTTACGAGCAGTACTTC. It specifies CSARDGGLAGYEQYF.

V and J are TRBV10-3 and TRBJ2-2, with 7 bases that match TRBD2. The V gene's germline CDR1 is ENHRY and CDR2 SYGVKD. The trim removed 6 bases at V and 5 bases at J, leaving 9 bases unmatched. This CDR3 region has 15 residues. CDR3 nucleotide sequence: TGTGCCATCAGGGGACCGGGGGGTGAAACCGGGGAGCTGTTTTTT. As protein: CAIRGPGGETGELFF.

V usage is TRBV11-2 and J usage is TRBJ2-1; 9 bases are a match to TRBD1. The germline V gene encodes CDR1 SGHAT and CDR2 FQNNGV. CDR3 length: 18 residues. Trimming removed 1 base from V and 2 bases from J; junction bases left unmatched: 9. The CDR3 is CASSLGADRGRAYNEQFF. CDR3 nucleotide sequence: TGTGCCAGCAGCTTAGGGGCGGACAGGGGAAGGGCCTACAATGAGCAGTTCTTC.

This clonotype turned up a few times. The chain couples TRBV6-5 to TRBJ2-1, with 12 bases matching TRBD2. The end of the DNA is better explained by TRBJ2-7, so the J call may be wrong. CDR3 length: 18 amino acids. CDR1 and CDR2 (germline): MNHEY, SVGAGI. The CDR3 loop is CASSYRLAGAIPYNEQYF. The DNA of the CDR3 is TGTGCCAGCAGTTACCGACTAGCGGGAGCGATACCCTACAATGAGCAGTACTTC.

V is TRBV9 and J is TRBJ2-1, with 12 positions matching TRBD2. CDR1 is SGDLS, CDR2 YYNGEE, per germline. This CDR3 comprises 15 residues. Germline trimming cut 3 bases from V and 8 bases from J; bases unmatched to any gene: 6. The CDR3 DNA reads TGTGCCAGCAGCGCCAGACTAGCGGGAGTTTATGAGCAGTTCTTC. Protein: CASSARLAGVYEQFF.

The J gene is TRBJ2-3, the V gene TRBV2, with 9 bases fitting TRBD2. This CDR3 region has 16 residues. Germline CDR1 reads SNHLY; CDR2 reads FYNNEI. J lost 2 bases, V lost 6 bases, and 9 bases had no gene match. The CDR3 bases are TGTGCCAGCAGCACACTAGCGGGCCGCCCCACAGATACGCAGTATTTT. Its protein product is CASSTLAGRPTDTQYF.

The chain carries TRBV20-1 and TRBJ2-1; no reliable D call. The CDR3 is made up of 14 amino acids. Trimming took off 3 bases at V and 7 bases at J, with 16 bases between the two ends. Germline loops: CDR1 DFQATT, CDR2 SNEGSKA (reference sequence). As DNA, the CDR3 is TGCAGTGCTAGTCCAGCGCCTTTGGGGAATGAGCAGTTCTTC. Translating gives CSASPAPLGNEQFF.

This clonotype was recorded at least ten times. The CDR3, as DNA: TGTGCCAGCAGTTTAAAGGGACCCCCCGGCTACACCTTC. Protein: CASSLKGPPGYTF. This sequence joins TRBV28 and TRBJ1-2; the D gene is possibly TRBD1 (5 bases). There are 13 residues in the CDR3. CDR1 is MDHEN and CDR2 is SYDVKM in the germline V gene. V was clipped by 2 bases and J by 8 bases, with 12 bases between them.

The V call is TRBV11-2, the J call TRBJ2-7; a possible D gene is TRBD2 (5 bases). The CDR3 is 15 amino acids. The germline gives CDR1 SGHAT, CDR2 FQNNGV. With 2 bases removed from V and 0 bases from J, the gap between germline ends came to 11 bases. The CDR3 protein is CASSLSGLNSYEQYF. CDR3 DNA: TGTGCCAGCAGCTTAAGTGGACTCAACTCCTACGAGCAGTACTTC.

About this clonotype itself: A much larger clone lies one base from this, so it may be a read error. The chain combines TRBV12-3 or TRBV12-4 with TRBJ2-5, with D perhaps TRBD2 (5 bases). The CDR3 sequence is 13 residues long. CDR3 sequence: CASSVAFQETQYF. CDR3 DNA sequence: TGTGCCAGCAGTGTAGCGTTCCAAGAGACCCAGTACTTC.

The V gene is TRBV27, the J gene TRBJ2-1, with D uncertain. Germline values: CDR1 MNHEY, CDR2 SMNVEV (reference sequence). The CDR3 contains 11 residues. Trimming cost V 8 bases and J 10 bases, with 12 bases left between them. CDR3 DNA sequence: TGTGCCAGCCGCTTGTTAGGCGAGCAGTTCTTC. Translating it yields CASRLLGEQFF.

The rearrangement joins TRBV19 to TRBJ2-7; D gene unclear. Germline lookup yields CDR1 LNHDA and CDR2 SQIVND (reference sequence). Trimming left V 5 bases short and J 2 bases short, with 19 bases between. CDR3 size: 16 residues. CDR3 region: CASSGSRTGLTYEQYF. The CDR3 DNA sequence: TGTGCCAGTAGTGGCTCCCGAACGGGTCTAACCTACGAGCAGTACTTC.

This clonotype showed up many times. The gene calls are TRBV5-1 and TRBJ2-7; TRBD1 might be the D (5 bases). Germline V CDR1 and CDR2: SGHRS, YFSETQ. Trimming pared 1 base from V and 3 bases from J, leaving 17 bases between. CDR3 length: 16 amino acids. The CDR3 loop is CASSLSWSGQDYEQYF. The CDR3, as DNA: TGCGCCAGCAGCTTGTCGTGGTCAGGGCAAGACTACGAGCAGTACTTC.

This clonotype was counted a few times. The chain has TRBV20-1 and TRBJ1-4; TRBD1 aligns across 8 bases. The germline V gene has CDR1 DFQATT and CDR2 SNEGSKA (reference sequence). The CDR3 loop spans 15 amino acids. Trimming cost V 3 bases and J 3 bases; bases outside gene matches: 6. The CDR3: CSARDGQGSNEKLFF. CDR3 DNA: TGCAGTGCTAGGGACGGACAGGGCTCTAATGAAAAACTGTTTTTT.

This clonotype turned up a few times. The chain links TRBV20-1 to TRBJ2-7; 7 bases fit TRBD2. Germline V gene sequence: CDR1 DFQATT, CDR2 SNEGSKA (reference sequence). V dropped 3 bases and J dropped 6; count of bases not matched to a gene: 8. The CDR3 spans 13 residues. The DNA of the CDR3 is TGCAGTGCTAGGGTCCAACTAGCGCGCGAGCAGTACTTC. Translation gives CSARVQLAREQYF.

In DNA form, the CDR3 reads TGCAGCGTTGAAGTTTGGGGGGCAGATACTGAAGCTTTCTTT. The encoded protein is CSVEVWGADTEAFF. The V call is TRBV29-1, the J call TRBJ1-1; D is possibly TRBD1 (6 bases). Germline V gene sequence: CDR1 SQVTM, CDR2 ANQGSEA. The CDR3 extends over 14 amino acids. Deletions cut 1 base from V and 5 bases from J, with 14 bases between.

V and J are TRBV3-1 and TRBJ2-1; D unresolved. The end of the DNA aligns better with TRBJ2-7, so the J call may be wrong. The CDR3 consists of 16 residues. Germline-derived CDR1 and CDR2 are LGHDT and YNNKEL (reference sequence). The CDR3 nucleotides read TGTGCCAGCAGCCCCCAGGTGCGCGGAGCCTACAATGAGCAGTACTTC. Encoded protein: CASSPQVRGAYNEQYF.

V gene TRBV12-3 or TRBV12-4 combines with J gene TRBJ1-2; maybe TRBD1 (5 bases). CDR3 length: 13 amino acids. Deletions cut 0 bases from V and 6 bases from J, with 8 bases between. CDR3 nucleotide sequence: TGTGCCAGCAGTTTAGCCGGGGGTCATGGCTACACCTTC. It translates to CASSLAGGHGYTF.

The sample holds a few counts of this clonotype. The chain employs TRBV27 and TRBJ2-5; TRBD2 is a possible D gene (6 bases). The DNA matches TRBJ2-7 better at its end, which makes the J call doubtful. Germline loops: CDR1 MNHEY, CDR2 SMNVEV (reference sequence). This CDR3 comprises 17 residues. The DNA of the CDR3 is TGTGCCAGCAGTTTCGGGGGTCGGGTACTAGTTGCCCACGAGCAGTACTTC. Translating gives CASSFGGRVLVAHEQYF.